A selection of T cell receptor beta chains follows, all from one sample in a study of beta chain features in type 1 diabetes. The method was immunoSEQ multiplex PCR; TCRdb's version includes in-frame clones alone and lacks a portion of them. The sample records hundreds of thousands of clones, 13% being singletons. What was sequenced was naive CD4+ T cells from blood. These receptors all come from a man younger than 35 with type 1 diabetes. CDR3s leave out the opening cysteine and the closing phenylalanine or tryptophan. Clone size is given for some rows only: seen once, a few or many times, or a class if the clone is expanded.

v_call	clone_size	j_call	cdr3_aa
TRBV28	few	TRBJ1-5	ASRQGGGGNQPQH
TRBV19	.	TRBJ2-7	ASSILEGANYEQY
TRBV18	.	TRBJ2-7	ASSGSGAGPYEQY
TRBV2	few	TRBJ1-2	ASSEANYGYT
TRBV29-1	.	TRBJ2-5	SGGLAGAPGETQY
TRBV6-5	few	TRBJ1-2	ASSYPGGYT
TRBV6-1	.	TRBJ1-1	ASMGLFDTEAF
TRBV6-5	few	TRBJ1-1	ASSYSDRVKAF
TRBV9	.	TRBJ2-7	ASSVGASYEQY
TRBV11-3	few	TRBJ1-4	ASTPTSSHEKLF
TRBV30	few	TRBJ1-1	AWSPGWNTEAF
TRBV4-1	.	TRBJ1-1	ASSDLGQGTAIETEAF
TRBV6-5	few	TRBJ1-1	ASLGGQRTTEAF
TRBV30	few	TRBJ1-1	AWSAGVRAKEAF
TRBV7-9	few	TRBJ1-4	ASSSLRDRGSKSEKLF
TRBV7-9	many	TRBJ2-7	ASSRSYEQY
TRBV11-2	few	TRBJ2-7	ASSPRRAGEQY
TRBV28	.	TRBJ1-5	ASSSGTGSGVSNQPQH
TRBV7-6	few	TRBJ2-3	ASSLQGQSTDTQY
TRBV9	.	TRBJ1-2	ASSPGPPEAYGYT
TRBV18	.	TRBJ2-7	ASSPGTGGAYEQY
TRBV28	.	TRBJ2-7	ASSRLSLGLVNEQY
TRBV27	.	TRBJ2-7	ASHKSSSYEQY
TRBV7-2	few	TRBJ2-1	ASSFRGNEQF
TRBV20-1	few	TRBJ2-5	SALYNSAQY
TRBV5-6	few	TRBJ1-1	ASSRVNTEAF